The subject of this entry is one T cell receptor beta chain. This clonotype came up a few times. No antigen is known for it. No quality values exist for individual bases; no much larger clone is one base distant. V is cut back by 8 bases and J by 0 bases, with 6 bases in the junction unmatched. The CDR3, cysteine through phenylalanine, is 15 amino acids long. Kept here is only the CDR3 DNA, which spans 45 bases and is read in frame from base 1. The germline V gene encodes CDR1 SGHTA and CDR2 FQGTGA. Library method: 5' RACE. The instrument was an Illumina HiSeq 2500. A second PCR of about 6 to 11 cycles was run with a J-beta primer mix and a sample-barcoded 5' primer. A unique molecular identifier was introduced onto each TCR beta cDNA molecule by a template-switch 5' adaptor carrying 12 random nucleotides. Each sample yielded at least 2.5 million CDR3-containing paired-end reads. All of the RNA was converted into first-strand cDNA using the Mint cDNA synthesis kit, with a TRBC-specific oligonucleotide serving as the primer. Following uracil-DNA glycosylase treatment, a first 18-cycle PCR with universal primers M1SS and BC2_uni_R was performed on all cDNA. Per the authors' processing: For normalization, 1 million high-quality reads, each with a distinct molecular identifier, were randomly selected from each sample. Instead of being binned into consensus sequences, reads that shared molecular identifiers were thrown out. MiTCR, with a Q25 quality threshold and the strictest error-elimination algorithm, was used for CDR3 identification, clonotype clustering and error correction. A nonparametric unseen species model with Euler transformation was used to estimate lower-bound total TCR beta diversity. Using fastp at Q25 and MiXCR, TCRdb reprocessed the public reads and kept productive beta chains. Each entry merges the rows of one CDR3 protein and shows their most common DNA and genes. The V and J calls were not made by the authors but by TCRdb's processing. Across this sample there are 920,000 or so distinct CDR3 sequences, with more than 40% seen only once. Over 15% of the sample goes to the ten largest clones.

Donors were a few dozen systemically healthy Caucasian individuals from Russia aged about 6 to 100 years. Each donor gave ten milliliters of peripheral blood, collected into EDTA-treated Vacutainer tubes. PBMCs were isolated by Ficoll-Paque density-gradient centrifugation, with at least 7 million obtained per sample. Total RNA, at least 6 micrograms per sample, was extracted from PBMCs with Trizol reagent. Naive CD45RAhigh/CD27high T cell percentages were measured by flow cytometry on a PBMC aliquot from every donor. This sample stems from a study of blood T cells in healthy people across ages (dated by TCRdb to the mid-2010s). In terms of the full investigation: In model experiments, template switching captured roughly one uniquely barcoded TCR beta cDNA molecule for every two T cells. Age-related changes in TCR beta repertoire diversity were measured in the study by deep sequencing normalized with unique cDNA molecular identifiers. The donors were split into four age groups: young (average about 15 years), middle-aged (roughly 39), aged (over 55) and long-lived (about 82). To avoid experimental bias, donors of different ages were distributed randomly across sequencing lanes. Using the same blood draw, the study looked at two additional independent replicas of 1 million unique cDNA reads for two donors, one aged 18 to 29 and the other aged 80 or older. Broad study findings and their caveats: The CMV infection status of donors was not known, potentially confounding age-related changes in expanded clonotypes. Observed TCR beta diversity correlated strongly with the percentage of naive T cells measured by flow cytometry. Observed TCR beta diversity per million T cells fell roughly linearly with age, and a significant reduction was already apparent by age around 39. Since profiling was done on bulk unsorted PBMCs, naive and antigen-experienced compartments could not be conclusively compared. The long-lived group showed more naive CD4+ T cells, fewer expanded clones and increased TCR diversity than the aged group, suggesting age selection. Estimates of total diversity from one million sequenced T cells were regarded as lower bounds and underestimates.

This TCR derives from a woman aged 60 to 75 in good health. The sequencing input was blood. This sequence uses TRBV7-3 and TRBJ2-3, and TRBD2 matches 9 of the central bases. At the DNA level, the sequence is TGTGCCAGCGGGCGGGAGGGGGCTAGCACAGATACGCAGTATTTT. It translates as CASGREGASTDTQYF.